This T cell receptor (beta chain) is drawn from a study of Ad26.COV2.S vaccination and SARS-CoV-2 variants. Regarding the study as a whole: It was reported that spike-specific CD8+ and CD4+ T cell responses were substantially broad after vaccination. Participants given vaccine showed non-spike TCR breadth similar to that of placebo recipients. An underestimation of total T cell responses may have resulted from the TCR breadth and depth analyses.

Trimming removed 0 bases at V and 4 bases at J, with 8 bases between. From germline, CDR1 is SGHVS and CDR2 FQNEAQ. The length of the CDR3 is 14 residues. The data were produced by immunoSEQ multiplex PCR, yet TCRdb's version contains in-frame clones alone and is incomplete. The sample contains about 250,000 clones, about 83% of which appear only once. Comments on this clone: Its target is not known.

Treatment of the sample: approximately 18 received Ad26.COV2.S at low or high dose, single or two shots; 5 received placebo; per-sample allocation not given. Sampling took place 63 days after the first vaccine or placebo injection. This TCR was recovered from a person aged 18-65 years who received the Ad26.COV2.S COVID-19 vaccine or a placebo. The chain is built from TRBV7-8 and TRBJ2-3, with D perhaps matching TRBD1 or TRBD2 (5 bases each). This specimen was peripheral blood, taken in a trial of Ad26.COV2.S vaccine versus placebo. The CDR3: CASSLAGDSDTQYF. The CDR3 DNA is TGTGCCAGCAGCTTAGCGGGGGATTCAGATACGCAGTATTTT.